This T cell receptor beta chain originates from a study of radiation and T cells in renal cell carcinoma. The table came from immunoSEQ multiplex PCR; TCRdb's copy has only in-frame clones and leaves some out. The sample yields some 130,000 clones, roughly four fifths seen once. The time point is: blood 2 weeks post-SBRT. The treatment denotes: 15 Gy SBRT to primary tumor, nephrectomy 4 weeks later. The clonotype comes from a woman in her sixties or seventies with renal cell carcinoma. The specimen comprised blood, sampled from a patient whose treatment included radiotherapy and nephrectomy.

The CDR3 bases are TGCGCCAGCAGCTGGGGCGCAGGGGGTAGCTATGGCTACACCTTC. Translating gives CASSWGAGGSYGYTF. V usage is TRBV5-1 and J usage is TRBJ1-2, with 7 bases aligning to TRBD1. Germline V gene data show CDR1 as SGHRS and CDR2 as YFSETQ. The junction had 9 bases not matched to a gene; V was cut back by 3 bases and J by 4 bases. There are 15 residues in the CDR3.